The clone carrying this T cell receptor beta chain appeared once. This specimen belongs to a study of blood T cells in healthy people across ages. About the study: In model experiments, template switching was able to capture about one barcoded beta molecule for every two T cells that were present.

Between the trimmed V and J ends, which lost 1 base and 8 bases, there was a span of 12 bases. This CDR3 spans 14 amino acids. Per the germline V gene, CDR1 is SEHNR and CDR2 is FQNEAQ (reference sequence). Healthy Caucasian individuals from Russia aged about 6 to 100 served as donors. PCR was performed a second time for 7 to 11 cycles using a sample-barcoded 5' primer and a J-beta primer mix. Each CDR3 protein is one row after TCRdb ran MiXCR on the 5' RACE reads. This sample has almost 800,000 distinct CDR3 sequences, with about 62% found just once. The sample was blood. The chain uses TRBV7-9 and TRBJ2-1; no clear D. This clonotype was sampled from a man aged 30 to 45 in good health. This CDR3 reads CASSLDSPRYEQFF. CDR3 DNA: TGTGCCAGCAGCTTAGATAGTCCCAGGTATGAGCAGTTCTTC. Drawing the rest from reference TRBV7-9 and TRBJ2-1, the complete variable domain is DTGVSQNPRHKITKRGQNVTFRCDPISEHNRLYWYRQTLGQGPEFLTYFQNEAQLEKSRLLSDRFSAERPKGSFSTLEIQRTEQGDSAMYLCASSLDSPRYEQFFGPGTRLTVL.